This T cell receptor beta chain was observed in a study of shared clonotypes between healthy human individuals. The assay was immunoSEQ multiplex PCR, and TCRdb's table has in-frame clones only and misses some. The repertoire has 1,400,000 or so clones, around 98.5% of them found once; the top ten carry 0.3% to 0.45%. Input material: naive CD4+ T cells sorted from blood. Sample subset: CD45RA+ positively selected. The sequence derives from a man between 25 and 39 years old in good health.

This CDR3 is CASSLQGAGANVLTF. The CDR3 DNA follows: TGTGCCAGCTCCCTACAGGGGGCTGGGGCCAACGTCCTGACTTTC. The genes are TRBV18 and TRBJ2-6; 8 nucleotides align to TRBD1. There are 15 residues in the CDR3. J was trimmed by 2 bases and V by 6 bases; bases with no gene match: 3. Germline V lookup: CDR1 KGHSH, CDR2 LQKENI.